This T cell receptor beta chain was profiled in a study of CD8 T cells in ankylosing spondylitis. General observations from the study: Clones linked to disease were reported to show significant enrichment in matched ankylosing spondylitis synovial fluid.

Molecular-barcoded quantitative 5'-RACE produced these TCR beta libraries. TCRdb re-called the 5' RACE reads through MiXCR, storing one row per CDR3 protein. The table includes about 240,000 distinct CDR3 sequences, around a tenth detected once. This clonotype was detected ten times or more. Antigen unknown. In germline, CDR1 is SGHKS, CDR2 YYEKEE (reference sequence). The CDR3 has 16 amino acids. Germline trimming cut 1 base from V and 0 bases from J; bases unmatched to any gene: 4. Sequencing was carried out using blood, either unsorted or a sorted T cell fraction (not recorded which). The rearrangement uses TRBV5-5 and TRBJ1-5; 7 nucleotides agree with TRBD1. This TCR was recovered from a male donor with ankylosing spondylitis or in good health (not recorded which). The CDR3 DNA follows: TGTGCCAGCAGCTTGAACGACAGGGATAGCAATCAGCCCCAGCATTTT. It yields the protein CASSLNDRDSNQPQHF.